One sample yielded the 21 T cell receptor beta chains listed below, sequenced in a study of blood T cell repertoires in COVID-19. Generated by immunoSEQ multiplex PCR, the TCRdb table keeps only in-frame clones and is missing some. The sample has roughly 150,000 clones; 70% to 90% are singletons. The material sequenced was peripheral blood. Source of these receptors: a man between 60 and 75 years old with acute or convalescent COVID-19.

The chain employs TRBV5-1 and TRBJ1-1, with 8 bases aligning to TRBD1. The germline gives CDR1 SGHRS, CDR2 YFSETQ. With 3 bases clipped from V and 1 base from J, the junction kept 5 bases outside the gene matches. The CDR3 has 15 residues. The CDR3 coding sequence is TGCGCCAGCAGCTCTTCGGGACAGGCGAACACTGAAGCTTTCTTT. It specifies CASSSSGQANTEAFF.

This sequence joins TRBV3-1 (or the pseudogene TRBV3-2) and TRBJ1-2, with 7 positions matching TRBD1. Per the germline V gene, CDR1 is LGHDT and CDR2 is YNNKEL (reference sequence). CDR3 length: 14 residues. The junction had 4 bases not matched to a gene; V was cut back by 3 bases and J by 3 bases. CDR3 bases: TGTGCCAGCAGCCATACAGGGGTCGACTATGGCTACACCTTC. It codes for CASSHTGVDYGYTF.

This rearrangement joins TRBV2 to TRBJ1-6; D is undetermined. The CDR3 extends over 14 amino acids. The ends were cut back, 7 bases at V and 7 bases at J, with 14 bases in the middle. Germline V CDR1 and CDR2: SNHLY, FYNNEI. The CDR3 sequence: CASTAEGGNSPLHF. DNA for the CDR3: TGTGCCAGCACCGCGGAGGGAGGGAATTCACCCCTCCACTTT.

The chain recombines TRBV9 with TRBJ2-1; TRBD2 is a possible D gene (7 bases). The CDR3 covers 15 residues. From germline, CDR1 is SGDLS and CDR2 YYNGEE. Trimming took off 3 bases at V and 4 bases at J, with 14 bases between the two ends. The chain's CDR3 is CASSARGGQYNEQFF. The CDR3 coding sequence is TGTGCCAGCAGCGCTAGGGGGGGACAATACAATGAGCAGTTCTTC.

This clone was observed a handful of times. The chain employs TRBV4-1 and TRBJ2-3; D is perhaps TRBD2 (6 bases). The CDR3 runs 17 residues. Per the germline V gene, CDR1 is MGHRA and CDR2 is YSYEKL. Trimming pared 0 bases from V and 2 bases from J, leaving 15 bases between. The CDR3 sequence is CASSQDPGTFLTDTQYF. In DNA, the CDR3 is TGCGCCAGCAGCCAAGATCCCGGGACTTTCCTCACAGATACGCAGTATTTT.

The J gene is TRBJ1-2, the V gene TRBV7-3, with 9 bases that match TRBD1. The CDR3 sequence is 16 residues long. Germline CDR1 SGHTA, CDR2 FQGTGA. V was clipped by 4 bases and J by 4 bases; unmatched bases: 10. This CDR3 is CASSSGTGPLGYGYTF. DNA for the CDR3: TGTGCCAGCAGCTCAGGGACAGGGCCCCTGGGCTATGGCTACACCTTC.

Notes on this clone: Mismatch with germline at one junction end may stem from a read error. V is TRBV7-7 and J is TRBJ2-7; no clear D gene. The CDR3 has 13 residues. The germline gives CDR1 SSHAT, CDR2 FNYEAQ (reference sequence). The CDR3 reads CASSIYGSYEQYF. In nucleotides, the CDR3 is TGTGCTAGCAGCATCTACGGGTCCTACGAGCAGTACTTC.

J is TRBJ1-2 and V is TRBV7-3; D might be TRBD1 (6 bases). CDR1 and CDR2 from the germline V gene are SGHTA and FQGTGA. V lost 3 bases, J lost 3 bases, and 8 bases lay in between. The length of the CDR3 is 13 residues. Here the CDR3 DNA reads TGTGCCAGCAGCTTCCCAGGGGACTATGGCTACACCTTC. The encoded protein is CASSFPGDYGYTF.

This sequence joins TRBV10-3 and TRBJ1-1; TRBD1 matches 8 bases. Trimming at V came to 1 base and at J to 11 bases, leaving 6 bases not matched to a gene. CDR1 and CDR2 from the germline V gene are ENHRY and SYGVKD. This CDR3 has 13 residues. CDR3 protein: CAISELGQDGAFF. DNA for the CDR3: TGTGCCATCAGTGAGTTGGGACAGGACGGGGCTTTCTTT.

This chain uses TRBV11-2 with TRBJ2-2, with D perhaps TRBD2 (6 bases). Germline loops: CDR1 SGHAT, CDR2 FQNNGV. V dropped 1 base and J dropped 6 bases, with 15 bases sitting between them. The length of the CDR3 is 16 residues. As DNA, the CDR3 is TGTGCCAGCAGCTTAGCACGCGGGGAGTCGTCCGGGGAGCTGTTTTTT. It yields the protein CASSLARGESSGELFF.

The chain couples TRBV3-1 (or the pseudogene TRBV3-2) to TRBJ2-5; D remains ambiguous. This CDR3 region has 14 residues. Germline loops: CDR1 LGHDT, CDR2 YNNKEL (reference sequence). V gave up 1 base and J gave up 5 bases, with 11 bases separating them. CDR3 in amino acids: CASSQGFKRETQYF. The CDR3 DNA follows: TGTGCCAGCAGCCAAGGGTTCAAGCGTGAGACCCAGTACTTC.

The chain combines TRBV7-9 with TRBJ1-4; maybe TRBD1 (5 bases). V shed 5 bases and J shed 5 bases, with 18 bases lying between them. The germline V gene encodes CDR1 SEHNR and CDR2 FQNEAQ (reference sequence). This CDR3 contains 16 residues. CDR3 region: CASSPRQKLTNEKLFF. The DNA for the CDR3 is TGTGCCAGCAGCCCCCGACAGAAGTTGACGAATGAAAAACTGTTTTTT.

This sequence joins TRBV7-2 and TRBJ2-7, with D perhaps matching TRBD2 (6 bases). This CDR3 has 14 residues. From germline, CDR1 is SGHTA and CDR2 FQGNSA. V was cut by 1 base and J by 5 bases, with 12 bases left in between. DNA of the CDR3: TGTGCCAGCAGCTTAGAGGGCGGGGCCCACGAGCAGTACTTC. Translation gives CASSLEGGAHEQYF.

The V call is TRBV19, the J call TRBJ1-4; 8 bases line up with TRBD1. Trimming at V came to 6 bases and at J to 6 bases, leaving 6 bases not matched to a gene. This CDR3 has 14 residues. Germline V gene lookup returns CDR1 LNHDA and CDR2 SQIVND (reference sequence). The CDR3 DNA follows: TGTGCCAGTAGCGACACAGGGGGAGATGAAAAACTGTTTTTT. Its protein is CASSDTGGDEKLFF.

The gene calls are TRBV30 and TRBJ2-7; TRBD1 matches at 7 bases. V shed 0 bases and J 7 bases; nucleotides not matched to a gene: 3. The CDR3 loop spans 12 amino acids. The germline gives CDR1 GTSNPN, CDR2 SVGIG (reference sequence). CDR3 amino acids: CAWSVGQWEQYF. Written as DNA, the CDR3 is TGTGCCTGGAGTGTGGGACAGTGGGAGCAGTACTTC.

The chain carries TRBV5-5 and TRBJ1-2, with TRBD1 as a possible D gene (5 bases). The CDR3 covers 15 residues. With 0 bases removed from V and 4 bases from J, the gap between germline ends came to 13 bases. Germline CDR1 and CDR2: SGHKS and YYEKEE (reference sequence). The CDR3: CASSLEVGGIYGYTF. CDR3 sequence (DNA): TGTGCCAGCAGCTTGGAGGTCGGGGGGATCTATGGCTACACCTTC.

The V and J genes are TRBV5-6 and TRBJ1-1; the match to TRBD1 covers 8 bases. The CDR3 covers 16 residues. Germline V gene lookup returns CDR1 SGHDT and CDR2 YYEEEE. The V segment lost 4 bases and the J segment 0 bases; nucleotides outside the gene matches: 8. The CDR3 is CASSRTGQGLNTEAFF. DNA for the CDR3: TGTGCCAGCAGCCGGACCGGACAGGGACTGAACACTGAAGCTTTCTTT.

The genes are TRBV4-3 and TRBJ2-7; unclear D gene. There are 14 residues in the CDR3. Germline V gene data show CDR1 as LGHNA and CDR2 as YSLEER. V was shortened by 1 base and J by 3 bases, with 10 bases between the two germline ends. CDR3 residues: CASSQAPLYYEQYF. The CDR3 region has the DNA TGCGCCAGCAGCCAAGCTCCCTTGTACTACGAGCAGTACTTC.

The chain uses TRBV9 and TRBJ2-7; 12 nucleotides align to TRBD2. This CDR3 is built from 14 residues. V gave up 3 bases and J gave up 5 bases; unmatched junction bases: 3. In germline, CDR1 is SGDLS, CDR2 YYNGEE. The CDR3, as DNA: TGTGCCAGCAGCGCGGGACTAGCGGGCGACGAGCAGTACTTC. Residues: CASSAGLAGDEQYF. Together with reference TRBV9 and TRBJ2-7, the CDR3 gives the full variable domain: DSGVTQTPKHLITATGQRVTLRCSPRSGDLSVYWYQQSLDQGLQFLIQYYNGEERAKGNILERFSAQQFPDLHSELNLSSLELGDSALYFCASSAGLAGDEQYFGPGTRLTVT.

The chain joins TRBV5-1 to TRBJ2-2, with D possibly matching TRBD1 (6 bases). CDR1 is SGHRS, CDR2 YFSETQ, per germline. This CDR3 spans 15 amino acids. The ends were cut back, 2 bases at V and 1 base at J, with 9 bases in the middle. The CDR3 bases are TGCGCCAGCAGCTTCCAGGGGAGGAACACCGGGGAGCTGTTTTTT. Protein: CASSFQGRNTGELFF. Full variable domain (rest looked up from reference TRBV5-1 and TRBJ2-2): KAGVTQTPRYLIKTRGQQVTLSCSPISGHRSVSWYQQTPGQGLQFLFEYFSETQRNKGNFPGRFSGRQFSNSRSEMNVSTLELGDSALYLCASSFQGRNTGELFFGEGSRLTVL.

The V and J genes are TRBV5-1 and TRBJ1-2, with D possibly matching TRBD1 (5 bases). Between the trimmed V and J ends, which lost 2 bases and 1 base, there was a span of 12 bases. The CDR3 loop spans 15 amino acids. The germline V gene encodes CDR1 SGHRS and CDR2 YFSETQ. CDR3 sequence: CASSLGVESNYGYTF. DNA of the CDR3: TGCGCCAGCAGCTTAGGGGTTGAGAGTAACTATGGCTACACCTTC.